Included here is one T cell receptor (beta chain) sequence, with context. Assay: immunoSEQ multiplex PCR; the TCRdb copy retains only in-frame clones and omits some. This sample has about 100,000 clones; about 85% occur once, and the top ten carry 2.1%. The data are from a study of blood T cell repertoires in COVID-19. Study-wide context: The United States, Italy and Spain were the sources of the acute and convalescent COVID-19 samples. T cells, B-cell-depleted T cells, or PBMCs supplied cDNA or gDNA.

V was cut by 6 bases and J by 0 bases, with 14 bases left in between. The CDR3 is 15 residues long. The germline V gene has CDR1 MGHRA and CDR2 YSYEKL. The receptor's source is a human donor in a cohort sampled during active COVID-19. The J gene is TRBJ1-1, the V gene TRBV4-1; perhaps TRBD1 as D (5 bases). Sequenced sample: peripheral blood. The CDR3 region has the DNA TGCGCCAGCAGAGCAGCGGGGGGTATGAACACTGAAGCTTTCTTT. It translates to CASRAAGGMNTEAFF.